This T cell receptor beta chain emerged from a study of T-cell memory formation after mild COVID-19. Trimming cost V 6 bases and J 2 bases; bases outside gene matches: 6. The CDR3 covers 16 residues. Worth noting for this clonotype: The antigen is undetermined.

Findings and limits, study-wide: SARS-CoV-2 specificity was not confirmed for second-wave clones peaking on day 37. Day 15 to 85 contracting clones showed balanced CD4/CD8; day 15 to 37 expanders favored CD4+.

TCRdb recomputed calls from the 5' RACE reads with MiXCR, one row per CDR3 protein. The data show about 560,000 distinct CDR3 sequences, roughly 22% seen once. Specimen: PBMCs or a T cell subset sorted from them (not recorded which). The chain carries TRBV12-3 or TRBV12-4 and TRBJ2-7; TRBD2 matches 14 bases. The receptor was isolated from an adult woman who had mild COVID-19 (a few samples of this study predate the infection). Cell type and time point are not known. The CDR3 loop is CASSHRTSGRTYEQYF. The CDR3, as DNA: TGTGCCAGCAGCCATAGGACTAGCGGGAGGACCTACGAGCAGTACTTC.